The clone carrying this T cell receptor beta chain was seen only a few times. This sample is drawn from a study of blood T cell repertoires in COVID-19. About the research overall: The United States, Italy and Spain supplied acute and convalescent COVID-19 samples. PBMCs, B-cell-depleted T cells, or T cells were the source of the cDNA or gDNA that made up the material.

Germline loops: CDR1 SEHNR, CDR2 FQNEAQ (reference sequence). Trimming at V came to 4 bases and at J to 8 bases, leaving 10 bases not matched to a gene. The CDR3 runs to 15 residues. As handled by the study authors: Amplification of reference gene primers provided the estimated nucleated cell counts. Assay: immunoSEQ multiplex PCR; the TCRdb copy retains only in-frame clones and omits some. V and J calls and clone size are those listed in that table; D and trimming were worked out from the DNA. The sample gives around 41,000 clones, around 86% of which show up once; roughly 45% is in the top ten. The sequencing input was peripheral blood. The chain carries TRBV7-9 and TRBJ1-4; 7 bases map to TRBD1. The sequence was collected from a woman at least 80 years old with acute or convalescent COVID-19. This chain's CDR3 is CASSSLETGHEKLFF. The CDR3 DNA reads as TGTGCCAGCAGCTCCCTCGAGACAGGGCACGAAAAACTGTTTTTT. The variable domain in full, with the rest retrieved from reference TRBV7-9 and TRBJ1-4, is DTGVSQNPRHKITKRGQNVTFRCDPISEHNRLYWYRQTLGQGPEFLTYFQNEAQLEKSRLLSDRFSAERPKGSFSTLEIQRTEQGDSAMYLCASSSLETGHEKLFFGSGTQLSVL.